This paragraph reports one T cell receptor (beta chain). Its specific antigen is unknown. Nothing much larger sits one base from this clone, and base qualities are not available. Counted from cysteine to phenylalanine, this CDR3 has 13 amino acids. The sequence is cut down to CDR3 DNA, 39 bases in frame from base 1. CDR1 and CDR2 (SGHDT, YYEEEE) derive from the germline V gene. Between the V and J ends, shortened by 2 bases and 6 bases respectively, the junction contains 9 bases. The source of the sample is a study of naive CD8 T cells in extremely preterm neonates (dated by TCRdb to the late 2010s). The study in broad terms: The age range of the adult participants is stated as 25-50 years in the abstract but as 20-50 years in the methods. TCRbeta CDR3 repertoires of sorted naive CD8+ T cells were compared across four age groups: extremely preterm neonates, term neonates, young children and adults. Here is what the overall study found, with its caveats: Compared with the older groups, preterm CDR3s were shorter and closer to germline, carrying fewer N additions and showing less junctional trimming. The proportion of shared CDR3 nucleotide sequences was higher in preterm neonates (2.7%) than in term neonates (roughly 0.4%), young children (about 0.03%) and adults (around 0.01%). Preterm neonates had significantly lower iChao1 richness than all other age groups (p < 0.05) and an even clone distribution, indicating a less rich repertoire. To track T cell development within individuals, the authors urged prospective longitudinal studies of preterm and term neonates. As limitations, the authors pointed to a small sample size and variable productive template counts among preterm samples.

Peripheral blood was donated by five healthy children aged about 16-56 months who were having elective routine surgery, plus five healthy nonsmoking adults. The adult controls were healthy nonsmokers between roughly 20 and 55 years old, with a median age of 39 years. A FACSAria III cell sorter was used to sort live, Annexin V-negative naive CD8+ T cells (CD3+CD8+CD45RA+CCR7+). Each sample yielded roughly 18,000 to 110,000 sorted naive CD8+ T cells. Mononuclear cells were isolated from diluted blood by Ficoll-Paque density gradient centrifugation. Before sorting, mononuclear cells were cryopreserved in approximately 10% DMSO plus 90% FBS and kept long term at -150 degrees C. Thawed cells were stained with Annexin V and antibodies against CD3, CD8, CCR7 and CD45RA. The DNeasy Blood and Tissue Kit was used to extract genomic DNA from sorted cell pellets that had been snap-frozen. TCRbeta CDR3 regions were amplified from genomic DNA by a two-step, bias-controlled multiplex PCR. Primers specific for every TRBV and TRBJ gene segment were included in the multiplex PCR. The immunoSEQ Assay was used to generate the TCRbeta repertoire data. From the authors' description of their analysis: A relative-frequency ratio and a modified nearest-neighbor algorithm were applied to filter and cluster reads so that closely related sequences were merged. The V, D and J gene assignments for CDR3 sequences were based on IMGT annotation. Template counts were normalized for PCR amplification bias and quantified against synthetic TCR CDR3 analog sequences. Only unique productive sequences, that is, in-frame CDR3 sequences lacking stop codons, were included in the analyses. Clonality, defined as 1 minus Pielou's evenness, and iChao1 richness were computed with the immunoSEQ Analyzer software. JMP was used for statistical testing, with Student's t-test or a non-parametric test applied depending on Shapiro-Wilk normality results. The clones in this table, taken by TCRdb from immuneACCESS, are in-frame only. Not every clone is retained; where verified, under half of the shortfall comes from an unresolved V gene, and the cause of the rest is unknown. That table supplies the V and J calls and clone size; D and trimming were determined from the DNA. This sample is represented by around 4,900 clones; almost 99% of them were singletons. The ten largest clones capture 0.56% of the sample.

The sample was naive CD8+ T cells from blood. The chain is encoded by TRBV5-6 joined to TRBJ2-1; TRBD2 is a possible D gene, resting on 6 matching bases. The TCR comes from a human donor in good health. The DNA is TGTGCCAGCAGCTTTGGGACTGGCAATGAGCAGTTCTTC. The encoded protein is CASSFGTGNEQFF.